The 24 T cell receptor beta chains below all came from one sample that was sequenced in a study of shared clonotypes between healthy human individuals. The assay was immunoSEQ multiplex PCR, and TCRdb's table has in-frame clones only and misses some. In the table there are about 820,000 clones, 80% to 95% of which are singletons. As defined, naive CD8 cells were CD45RO-negative and positively selected for CCR7, with terminally differentiated effector memory CD45RA+ cells excluded. The sample comprised naive CD8+ T cells sorted from blood. These receptor sequences come from a man aged 25 to 40 in good health.

The V gene is TRBV4-1, the J gene TRBJ2-7; TRBD2 matches at 7 bases. The V gene's germline CDR1 is MGHRA and CDR2 YSYEKL. Germline trimming cut 3 bases from V and 6 bases from J; bases unmatched to any gene: 8. This CDR3 contains 14 residues. Here the CDR3 reads CASSQNAGVAEQYF. The CDR3 coding sequence is TGCGCCAGCAGCCAGAATGCGGGGGTTGCCGAGCAGTACTTC.

As for this clone: Other DNA sequences within the sample encode an identical CDR3. CDR3 in amino acids: CASSPTDRAYEQYF. The CDR3 coding sequence is TGTGCCAGCAGCCCAACGGACAGAGCCTACGAGCAGTACTTC. The chain is built from TRBV7-9 and TRBJ2-7, with D maybe TRBD1 (6 bases). The CDR3 loop spans 14 amino acids. Trimming removed 5 bases from V and 2 bases from J, with 13 bases in between. The germline V gene has CDR1 SEHNR and CDR2 FQNEAQ (reference sequence).

V is TRBV7-6 and J is TRBJ2-1, with 12 bases fitting TRBD2. The germline gives CDR1 SGHVS, CDR2 FNYEAQ. This CDR3 contains 16 residues. After removal of 1 base from V and 5 bases from J, the junction contained 3 bases not matched to a gene. CDR3 DNA sequence: TGTGCCAGCAGCTTAGGGGCTAGCGGGAGGGACAATGAGCAGTTCTTC. As protein: CASSLGASGRDNEQFF. The full variable domain, its missing parts supplied by reference TRBV7-6 and TRBJ2-1, is GAGVSQSPRYKVTKRGQDVALRCDPISGHVSLYWYRQALGQGPEFLTYFNYEAQQDKSGLPNDRFSAERPEGSISTLTIQRTEQRDSAMYRCASSLGASGRDNEQFFGPGTRLTVL.

As to this clone: One end of the junction is discordant with germline, which a read error may explain. V and J are TRBV2 and TRBJ2-7; either TRBD1 or TRBD2 may fit D (5 bases each). The V gene's germline CDR1 is SNHLY and CDR2 FYNNEI. This CDR3 is built from 16 residues. DNA of the CDR3: TGTGCCAGCAGTCCCCAGGGAGATTCTTCCTCCCACGAGCAGTACTTC. This gives the protein CASSPQGDSSSHEQYF.

The chain uses TRBV25-1 and TRBJ1-5; D gene unclear. V lost 2 bases to trimming and J lost 5 bases, with 10 bases between them. The germline V gene encodes CDR1 MGHDK and CDR2 SYGVNS. There are 14 residues in the CDR3. The CDR3 spells CASSEVGNDQPQHF. As DNA, the CDR3 is TGTGCCAGCAGTGAAGTAGGGAACGATCAGCCCCAGCATTTT.

V usage is TRBV28 and J usage is TRBJ2-1; the D is unclear. Germline-derived CDR1 and CDR2 are MDHEN and SYDVKM. Trimming cost V 7 bases and J 5 bases, with 6 bases left between them. This CDR3 comprises 11 residues. In DNA, the CDR3 is TGTGCCAGCAATACCCACAATGAGCAGTTCTTC. Its translation is CASNTHNEQFF.

The chain carries TRBV11-2 and TRBJ2-2; D tentatively reads TRBD1 or TRBD2 (6 bases each). The V and J ends lost 6 bases and 7 bases respectively, with 21 bases between them. The V gene's germline CDR1 is SGHAT and CDR2 FQNNGV. The CDR3 length is 16 residues. CDR3 region: CASSPEFTGARGELFF. CDR3 nucleotides: TGTGCCAGCAGTCCAGAGTTCACGGGGGCGCGCGGGGAGCTGTTTTTT.

The chain joins TRBV7-9 to TRBJ2-5, with 7 bases identical to TRBD2. This CDR3 has 15 amino acids. The trim removed 5 bases at V and 5 bases at J, leaving 11 bases unmatched. Germline-derived CDR1 and CDR2 are SEHNR and FQNEAQ (reference sequence). This CDR3 is CASSVPRGSFETQYF. CDR3 coding DNA: TGTGCCAGCAGCGTGCCCCGCGGGAGCTTCGAGACCCAGTACTTC.

The genes are TRBV7-6 and TRBJ1-5; D remains unclear. V was pared by 1 base and J by 6 bases, with 13 bases between. Germline V gives CDR1 SGHVS, CDR2 FNYEAQ. There are 15 residues in the CDR3. The CDR3 bases are TGTGCCAGCAGCTTAGATGGGGAGTTCGGTCAGCCCCAGCATTTT. Its protein product is CASSLDGEFGQPQHF. Filled out from reference TRBV7-6 and TRBJ1-5, the complete variable domain reads GAGVSQSPRYKVTKRGQDVALRCDPISGHVSLYWYRQALGQGPEFLTYFNYEAQQDKSGLPNDRFSAERPEGSISTLTIQRTEQRDSAMYRCASSLDGEFGQPQHFGDGTRLSIL.

In this sample, this clone turned up a few times. This sequence joins TRBV27 and TRBJ2-2, with a weak D call TRBD2 (7 bases). Germline V gene lookup returns CDR1 MNHEY and CDR2 SMNVEV (reference sequence). V was pared by 1 base and J by 10 bases, with 13 bases between. CDR3 size: 14 residues. This chain's CDR3 is CASSLLGGEEELFF. The CDR3 nucleotides read TGTGCCAGCAGTTTATTAGGGGGGGAGGAGGAGCTGTTTTTT.

The chain uses TRBV21-1 and TRBJ2-1; the tabulated D call, TRBD2, remains unverified against the DNA. TRBV21-1 is termed a pseudogene. The CDR3 has 13 residues. The CDR3 DNA follows: TGTGCCAGCAGCAAAGGACGGACTAATGAGCAGTTCTTC. The encoded protein is CASSKGRTNEQFF.

This CDR3 reads CASSYSVTGGYNEQFF. CDR3 nucleotides: TGTGCCAGCAGTTACTCGGTCACAGGGGGATACAATGAGCAGTTCTTC. This chain uses TRBV6-5 with TRBJ2-1; 8 nucleotides line up with TRBD1. This CDR3 has 16 amino acids. J was trimmed by 4 bases and V by 0 bases; bases with no gene match: 5. Germline CDR1 is MNHEY and CDR2 is SVGAGI.

The V call is TRBV11-2, the J call TRBJ2-5; the match to TRBD2 covers 8 bases. CDR1 SGHAT and CDR2 FQNNGV come from the germline V gene. The CDR3 length is 15 residues. With V trimmed by 6 bases and J by 4 bases, 10 bases remained unmatched. The CDR3 loop is CASRPTGGRTETQYF. In nucleotides, the CDR3 is TGTGCCAGCAGGCCGACCGGCGGGAGGACAGAGACCCAGTACTTC.

CDR3 residues: CASSSGGAGNTIYF. CDR3 DNA: TGTGCCAGCAGCTCAGGGGGCGCGGGGAACACCATATATTTT. The chain links TRBV7-9 to TRBJ1-3; 8 bases align to TRBD1. The ends lost 4 bases at V and 7 bases at J; junction bases unmatched: 6. Germline V gene data show CDR1 as SEHNR and CDR2 as FQNEAQ (reference sequence). This CDR3 contains 14 residues.

This chain uses TRBV27 with TRBJ2-2, with D unresolved. CDR3 length equals 13 residues. V lost 6 bases to trimming and J lost 4 bases, with 9 bases between them. CDR1 and CDR2 (germline): MNHEY, SMNVEV (reference sequence). CDR3 protein: CASSTIGTGELFF. CDR3 sequence (DNA): TGTGCCAGCAGCACGATAGGCACCGGGGAGCTGTTTTTT.

The rearrangement joins TRBV6-1 to TRBJ2-7, with D possibly TRBD2 on 5 matching bases. Germline CDR1 reads MNHNS; CDR2 reads SASEGT. The CDR3 has 15 residues. V gave up 1 base and J gave up 0 bases, with 10 bases separating them. The CDR3 spells CASSEGAGLSYEQYF. The CDR3, as DNA: TGTGCCAGCAGTGAAGGGGCGGGCCTCTCCTACGAGCAGTACTTC.

This clone was observed a few times. The chain links TRBV29-1 to TRBJ1-1, with 7 bases aligning to TRBD1. V shed 0 bases and J 8 bases; nucleotides not matched to a gene: 9. Germline CDR1 SQVTM, CDR2 ANQGSEA. The CDR3 consists of 14 residues. CDR3 sequence reads: CSVEDLGAGGEAFF. The CDR3 DNA reads as TGCAGCGTTGAAGATCTCGGAGCAGGGGGGGAAGCTTTCTTT.

This chain joins TRBV27 and TRBJ2-1; D not certain. The germline V gene has CDR1 MNHEY and CDR2 SMNVEV (reference sequence). CDR3 length equals 13 residues. V lost 1 base and J lost 8, with 9 bases in between. The CDR3 spells CASSLYGYHEQFF. CDR3 nucleotide sequence: TGTGCCAGCAGTTTATATGGGTACCATGAGCAGTTCTTC.

The chain employs TRBV10-3 and TRBJ1-5; 7 bases are a match to TRBD1. Germline assignment: CDR1 ENHRY and CDR2 SYGVKD. The CDR3 covers 15 residues. J gave up 6 bases and V 8 bases, and 13 bases lay outside the gene matches. The CDR3 sequence is CAIAEEGAGFQPQHF. The CDR3 DNA is TGTGCCATCGCCGAGGAGGGGGCAGGCTTTCAGCCCCAGCATTTT.

The V and J genes are TRBV4-3 and TRBJ2-7; D is possibly TRBD2 (5 bases). Trimming pared 1 base from V and 4 bases from J, leaving 8 bases between. The CDR3 loop spans 13 amino acids. Germline CDR1 reads LGHNA; CDR2 reads YSLEER. The CDR3 loop is CASSQASSYEQYF. The DNA for the CDR3 is TGCGCCAGCAGCCAAGCTAGCTCATACGAGCAGTACTTC.

The chain recombines TRBV15 with TRBJ2-2; 9 positions match TRBD2. The CDR3 spans 15 residues. Germline V lookup: CDR1 LNHNV, CDR2 YYDKDF (reference sequence). V trimming: 5 bases; J trimming: 6 bases; junction bases outside the gene matches: 7. The CDR3 coding sequence is TGTGCCACCAGCCGACTAGCGGTGGTAGCCGGGGAGCTGTTTTTT. This gives the protein CATSRLAVVAGELFF.

The chain couples TRBV27 to TRBJ1-5; no clear D gene. Germline V CDR1 and CDR2: MNHEY, SMNVEV (reference sequence). This CDR3 is 17 amino acids long. V was pared by 4 bases and J by 3 bases, with 19 bases between. The CDR3 here is CASSSRVDVHSNQPQHF. Written as DNA, the CDR3 is TGTGCCAGCAGTTCCCGTGTGGACGTCCATTCCAATCAGCCCCAGCATTTT.

The chain recombines TRBV2 with TRBJ1-1, with 8 bases identical to TRBD1. V gave up 3 bases and J gave up 6 bases; unmatched junction bases: 12. The germline gives CDR1 SNHLY, CDR2 FYNNEI. There are 16 residues in the CDR3. The CDR3 region has the DNA TGTGCCAGCAGTGACGTGGACAGGGAGATTTTCGCTGAAGCTTTCTTT. This sequence encodes CASSDVDREIFAEAFF.

V gene TRBV7-3 combines with J gene TRBJ2-7; maybe TRBD2 (6 bases). Trimming removed 3 bases from V and 5 bases from J, with 11 bases in between. This CDR3 comprises 13 residues. CDR1 is SGHTA, CDR2 FQGTGA, per germline. This CDR3 reads CASSFTPGDEQYF. The CDR3 region has the DNA TGTGCCAGCAGCTTTACGCCGGGGGACGAGCAGTACTTC.